This T cell receptor beta chain is from a study of beta chain features in type 1 diabetes. Reverse transcription of all isolated RNA meant that expressed TCRB transcripts were sequenced. Assay: immunoSEQ multiplex PCR; the TCRdb copy retains only in-frame clones and omits some. The sample comprises 150,000 to 200,000 clones, about 8.3% of which are singletons, and around 0.5% rests with the top ten. With regard to this clone: What it binds is unknown.

The V gene's germline CDR1 is LGHNA and CDR2 YSLEER. The CDR3 spans 17 residues. The V end lost 4 bases, the J end lost 4 bases, and 22 bases lay between the germline ends. Study outcomes and limitations: These data did not resolve whether HLA type affects TCRB rearrangement. People with Type 1 diabetes carried modestly yet significantly shorter TCRB CDR3s in all four CD4+ subsets. In patients and controls equally, PCR might favor templates that are shorter.

This receptor was identified in a young woman with type 1 diabetes. The V and J genes are TRBV4-3 and TRBJ1-2; maybe TRBD1 (6 bases). Sequencing was done on a sample of central memory CD4+ T cells from blood. This CDR3 reads CASSRERSGGAGYGYTF. CDR3 DNA: TGCGCCAGCAGCCGAGAGAGGAGCGGGGGCGCTGGCTATGGCTACACCTTC.